Listed below are T cell receptor beta chains from one sample, sequenced in a study of T-cell reconstitution after alpha-beta-depleted transplantation in children. TCRdb redid the calling of the PCR reads with MiXCR, one entry per CDR3 protein. Of 500,000 to 600,000 distinct CDR3 sequences listed, around 27% are singletons. Material: PBMCs, obtained before TCRalphabeta/CD19-depleted stem cell transplant. The receptors here all came from a boy in the first two years of life with Wiskott-Aldrich syndrome, due to receive a stem cell transplant. Both conserved end residues are part of each CDR3. Fields, in order: J gene, V gene, CDR3 protein.

TRBJ1-2,TRBV20-1,CSARAPRWGQLHNYGYTF
TRBJ2-3,TRBV7-9,CASSPKMGLAKTDTQYF
TRBJ2-1,TRBV5-6,CASSLNPGAHEQFF
TRBJ2-2,TRBV5-1,CASSLDSSNTGELFF
TRBJ2-7,TRBV3-1,CASSQVQHYEQYF
TRBJ2-1,TRBV10-3,CAISVLSRSAGNEQFF
TRBJ2-7,TRBV20-1,CSATTGTSGYEQYF
TRBJ2-1,TRBV4-2,CASSQDQLGEQFF
TRBJ2-1,TRBV5-6,CASSRQISGLVDHEQFF
TRBJ2-1,TRBV12-3/TRBV12-4,CASSLVQGAFSYNEQFF
TRBJ1-2,TRBV29-1,CSAQPGIVGGGYTF
TRBJ2-1,TRBV5-1,CASSLGTSGNVEQFF
TRBJ2-1,TRBV10-3,CAIGPSGGPYNEQFF
TRBJ2-5,TRBV20-1,CSPSRGREETQYF
TRBJ2-1,TRBV2,CASSVGLAGKVNEQFF
TRBJ2-5,TRBV20-1,CSASCRVVKETQYF
TRBJ1-2,TRBV20-1,CSASETDNYGYTF
TRBJ2-3,TRBV5-1,CASSWREPDTQYF
TRBJ2-5,TRBV20-1,CSAYIAGTETQYF
TRBJ1-1,TRBV29-1,CSVVGLRDGINTEAFF
TRBJ2-1,TRBV6-5,CASSYGGGTSGYNEQFF
TRBJ2-1,TRBV5-4,CASSLKRGSYNEQFF
TRBJ2-5,TRBV5-1,CASGLKPGQGFQETQYF
TRBJ2-5,TRBV19,CASSTIWPNRPLGQETQYF
TRBJ2-7,TRBV20-1,CSASLVTTGEQYF
TRBJ2-2,TRBV29-1,CSVGGLASETGELFF
TRBJ1-2,TRBV5-1,CASSLGLIRDGYTF
TRBJ1-1,TRBV29-1,CSAKTGTEAFF
TRBJ2-1,TRBV18,CASSPAGWDSYNEQFF
TRBJ2-7,TRBV3-1,CASSRWFSGTSYEQYF
TRBJ1-5,TRBV20-1,CSARGDNDQPQHF
TRBJ1-5,TRBV12-3/TRBV12-4,CASSFSRRGLNQPQHF
TRBJ2-3,TRBV5-1,CASSPPASGSTDTQYF
TRBJ1-1,TRBV20-1,CSARPGSMNTEAFF
TRBJ1-6,TRBV11-2,CASSLRWGQGGSYNSPLHF
TRBJ2-1,TRBV3-1,CASRAGGVKRNEQFF
TRBJ2-7,TRBV20-1,CSASFSSYEQYF
TRBJ2-3,TRBV18,CASSPIRDHTDTQYF
TRBJ2-1,TRBV5-1,CASRKRELVYNEQFF
TRBJ2-1,TRBV27,CASRLGGGRNERFF
TRBJ2-1,TRBV5-1,CASSLAGRGGDNEQFF
TRBJ2-5,TRBV28,CASSIIRDKGETQYF
TRBJ2-5,TRBV27,CASSSYSASGSVETQYF